Described below is a single T cell receptor (beta chain) sequence and its context. Ages ranged from about 18 to 89 years, with residence in about two dozen US areas. All recovered Cohort 3 donors got two negative PCRs, got clearance, or saw symptom resolution. This sample was taken from a study of blood T cell repertoires in COVID-19. In the authors' methods: Estimates of nucleated cell counts were drawn from the amplification of reference gene primers. Generated by immunoSEQ multiplex PCR, the TCRdb table keeps only in-frame clones and is missing some. That table furnishes V, J and clone size, whereas the DNA furnished D and trimming. The profile shows fewer than 150,000 clones, less than 90% of them singletons. Germline V gene sequence: CDR1 MGHRA, CDR2 YSYEKL. V shed 4 bases and J 4 bases; nucleotides not matched to a gene: 4. The CDR3 contains 14 residues.

The chain joins TRBV4-1 to TRBJ2-1, with 7 bases lining up with TRBD2. What was sequenced was PBMCs or T cells enriched from blood (not recorded which). This TCR was sampled from a man aged 25 to 40 who had recovered from COVID-19. CDR3 amino acids: CASSLGGRYNEQFF. DNA of the CDR3: TGCGCCAGCAGCCTCGGCGGGAGATACAATGAGCAGTTCTTC.